Sequencing of this TCR beta chain was carried out in a study of blood T cell repertoires in COVID-19. Assay: immunoSEQ multiplex PCR; the TCRdb copy retains only in-frame clones and omits some. The sample lists about 350,000 clones, roughly 90% seen once, with roughly 0.94% in the top ten. The CDR3 is 14 amino acids. Looked up from germline, CDR1 is GTSNPN and CDR2 is SVGIG (reference sequence). V gave up 6 bases and J gave up 0 bases; unmatched junction bases: 6. Participant age was about 18 to 89 years, and participants resided in 24 US areas. Cohort 3 donors counted as recovered after two negative PCRs, clearance, or resolved symptoms.

The sequenced material came from PBMCs or T cells enriched from blood (not recorded which). The clonotype originates from a woman under 40 who had recovered from COVID-19. This chain uses TRBV30 with TRBJ2-5, with 8 nucleotides matching TRBD2. This chain's CDR3 is CACARRGDQETQYF. The CDR3 DNA is TGTGCCTGTGCCAGGCGGGGGGACCAAGAGACCCAGTACTTC.